The 26 T cell receptor beta chains below come from one sample, sequenced in a study of long-term antiretroviral therapy in people with HIV. Sequencing used immunoSEQ v3.0 at survey level. Data came from immunoSEQ multiplex PCR; TCRdb stores just in-frame clones and leaves some out. The sample comprises fewer than 30,000 clones, about four fifths of which are singletons, and about 5.6% rests with the top ten. Sample: unsorted PBMCs, taken 4.4 years after starting antiretroviral therapy. These TCRs come from a young man with HIV.

The rearrangement uses TRBV9 and TRBJ2-1, with 8 bases that match TRBD1. Germline V gene data show CDR1 as SGDLS and CDR2 as YYNGEE. Unmatched junction bases numbered 7, after V lost 4 bases and J lost 4 bases. The CDR3 totals 15 residues. CDR3 in DNA: TGTGCCAGCAGCATACAGGGGACAGGATACAATGAGCAGTTCTTC. It codes for CASSIQGTGYNEQFF. Looking up the rest from reference TRBV9 and TRBJ2-1 gives the full variable domain: DSGVTQTPKHLITATGQRVTLRCSPRSGDLSVYWYQQSLDQGLQFLIQYYNGEERAKGNILERFSAQQFPDLHSELNLSSLELGDSALYFCASSIQGTGYNEQFFGPGTRLTVL.

This clone was recorded once. The V gene is TRBV18, the J gene TRBJ2-5; D unresolved. V shed 0 bases and J shed 3 bases, with 5 bases lying between them. The germline V gene has CDR1 KGHSH and CDR2 LQKENI. This CDR3 has 13 amino acids. In nucleotides, the CDR3 is TGTGCCAGCTCACCACCGCTAGAAGAGACCCAGTACTTC. Translated: CASSPPLEETQYF. The variable domain in full, completed from reference TRBV18 and TRBJ2-5, reads NAGVMQNPRHLVRRRGQEARLRCSPMKGHSHVYWYRQLPEEGLKFMVYLQKENIIDESGMPKERFSAEFPKEGPSILRIQQVVRGDSAAYFCASSPPLEETQYFGPGTRLLVL.

This clone was observed once. The chain uses TRBV6-6 and TRBJ1-1; D not resolved. CDR3 length: 14 amino acids. CDR1 is MNHNY, CDR2 SVGAGI, per germline (reference sequence). V was pared by 0 bases and J by 6 bases, with 11 bases between. The CDR3 DNA sequence: TGTGCCAGCAGTTACTCGAGGGAGTTGTCTGAAGCTTTCTTT. This codes for CASSYSRELSEAFF.

This chain joins TRBV5-1 and TRBJ2-1; D might be TRBD2 (6 bases). Trimming cost V 0 bases and J 8 bases, with 9 bases left between them. The length of the CDR3 is 13 residues. Germline lookup yields CDR1 SGHRS and CDR2 YFSETQ. DNA of the CDR3: TGCGCCAGCAGCTTGGCCGGGGGTTATGAGCAGTTCTTC. Protein sequence: CASSLAGGYEQFF.

The rearrangement links TRBV19 to TRBJ1-5; perhaps TRBD1 as D (6 bases). Germline loops: CDR1 LNHDA, CDR2 SQIVND (reference sequence). Trimming removed 2 bases at V and 2 bases at J, with 10 bases between. The CDR3 has 15 residues. The CDR3 spells CASSISGDGNQPQHF. The CDR3 DNA is TGTGCCAGTAGTATATCAGGGGACGGCAATCAGCCCCAGCATTTT. Supplemented by reference TRBV19 and TRBJ1-5, the full variable domain reads DGGITQSPKYLFRKEGQNVTLSCEQNLNHDAMYWYRQDPGQGLRLIYYSQIVNDFQKGDIAEGYSVSREKKESFPLTVTSAQKNPTAFYLCASSISGDGNQPQHFGDGTRLSIL.

The gene calls are TRBV4-1 and TRBJ1-1; no clear D. CDR1 is MGHRA, CDR2 YSYEKL, per germline. Between the trimmed V and J ends, which lost 2 bases and 3 bases, there was a span of 7 bases. The CDR3 spans 13 residues. Written as DNA, the CDR3 is TGCGCCAGCAGCCAACAGAGTTACACTGAAGCTTTCTTT. Protein: CASSQQSYTEAFF.

This rearrangement joins TRBV7-2 to TRBJ2-3, with TRBD2 matching 12 bases. Losses at the gene ends were 0 bases for V and 6 bases for J; bases not matched to a gene: 13. Germline-derived CDR1 and CDR2 are SGHTA and FQGNSA. CDR3 size: 19 residues. The CDR3 DNA sequence: TGTGCCAGCAGCTTAGCAAGGCTAGCGGGAGGGCCACTTGCGGATACGCAGTATTTT. Translation gives CASSLARLAGGPLADTQYF.

This clone has just a few counts. J is TRBJ1-6 and V is TRBV6-5, with D unresolved. CDR1 MNHEY and CDR2 SVGAGI come from the germline V gene. V was clipped by 0 bases and J by 6 bases, with 9 bases between them. This CDR3 region has 15 residues. The CDR3 bases are TGTGCCAGCAGTTACTCTGATCAATCTAATTCACCCCTCCACTTT. Its translation: CASSYSDQSNSPLHF.

V usage is TRBV9 and J usage is TRBJ2-2; TRBD2 might be the D (6 bases). The CDR3 runs 18 residues. Trimming took off 0 bases at V and 7 bases at J, with 22 bases between the two ends. Germline CDR1 is SGDLS and CDR2 is YYNGEE. In DNA form, the CDR3 reads TGTGCCAGCAGCGTAGGTAGCCTCGTAACGGGGGTAGGCGGGGAGCTGTTTTTT. It translates to CASSVGSLVTGVGGELFF.

This clone was detected a few times. This rearrangement joins TRBV19 to TRBJ2-1; D may be TRBD2 (6 bases). The CDR3 length is 13 residues. Between the trimmed V and J ends, which lost 3 bases and 8 bases, there was a span of 11 bases. Germline-derived CDR1 and CDR2 are LNHDA and SQIVND (reference sequence). CDR3 residues: CASSITSWDEQFF. The CDR3 DNA reads TGTGCCAGTAGTATCACTAGCTGGGATGAGCAGTTCTTC.

The CDR3 DNA follows: TGTGCCAGCAGCGTAGGGCCTGGAGTCTCCTACGAGCAGTACTTC. Its protein is CASSVGPGVSYEQYF. J is TRBJ2-7 and V is TRBV9, with D uncertain. CDR1 SGDLS and CDR2 YYNGEE come from the germline V gene. Trimming stripped 0 bases from V and 0 bases from J, with 10 bases between. This CDR3 spans 15 amino acids. The variable domain in full, completed from reference TRBV9 and TRBJ2-7, reads DSGVTQTPKHLITATGQRVTLRCSPRSGDLSVYWYQQSLDQGLQFLIQYYNGEERAKGNILERFSAQQFPDLHSELNLSSLELGDSALYFCASSVGPGVSYEQYFGPGTRLTVT.

This clone was picked up a small number of times. This chain uses TRBV27 with TRBJ1-1; 8 bases match TRBD1. The CDR3 covers 15 residues. Germline trimming cut 5 bases from V and 1 base from J; bases unmatched to any gene: 6. Germline CDR1 and CDR2: MNHEY and SMNVEV (reference sequence). This CDR3 reads CASSADRAGNTEAFF. In nucleotides, the CDR3 is TGTGCCAGCAGTGCGGACAGGGCTGGGAACACTGAAGCTTTCTTT.

This chain links TRBV27 with TRBJ2-7; D is tentatively TRBD1 or TRBD2 (5 bases each). Per the germline V gene, CDR1 is MNHEY and CDR2 is SMNVEV (reference sequence). Trimming pared 5 bases from V and 0 bases from J, leaving 14 bases between. The CDR3 consists of 15 residues. The CDR3 sequence: CASSAPGTVSYEQYF. The CDR3 DNA sequence: TGTGCCAGCAGTGCCCCCGGGACGGTCTCCTACGAGCAGTACTTC.

V gene TRBV5-4 combines with J gene TRBJ2-7; D possibly corresponds to TRBD2 (6 bases). The CDR3 contains 13 residues. V was pared by 2 bases and J by 3 bases, with 9 bases between. Germline V gene data show CDR1 as SGHNT and CDR2 as YYREEE (reference sequence). The DNA of the CDR3 is TGTGCCAGCAGCTTTAGCGGCAACTACGAGCAGTACTTC. This codes for CASSFSGNYEQYF.

The CDR3 coding sequence is TGTGCCAGCAGCGATGGACAACTCTCTGGAAACACCATATATTTT. Translating gives CASSDGQLSGNTIYF. The chain links TRBV7-6 to TRBJ1-3; D is perhaps TRBD1 (5 bases). The CDR3 length is 15 residues. Trimming pared 5 bases from V and 0 bases from J, leaving 11 bases between. Germline assignment: CDR1 SGHVS and CDR2 FNYEAQ.

The chain has TRBV7-9 and TRBJ2-3, with 10 bases that match TRBD1. The V gene's germline CDR1 is SEHNR and CDR2 FQNEAQ (reference sequence). V was clipped by 5 bases and J by 1 base; unmatched bases: 9. The CDR3 covers 17 residues. The CDR3 loop is CASSRRTGGQGTDTQYF. As DNA, the CDR3 is TGTGCCAGCAGCCGGAGGACAGGGGGACAGGGCACAGATACGCAGTATTTT.

The rearrangement links TRBV14 to TRBJ1-1; the match to TRBD1 covers 11 bases. This CDR3 has 14 residues. The trim removed 6 bases at V and 6 bases at J, leaving 6 bases unmatched. Germline V gene data show CDR1 as SGHDN and CDR2 as FVKESK. The CDR3 sequence: CASRGQGAQAEAFF. As DNA, the CDR3 is TGTGCCAGCAGAGGACAGGGGGCGCAGGCTGAAGCTTTCTTT.

The rearrangement joins TRBV5-1 to TRBJ1-4; weak D call: TRBD1 (5 bases). V was cut by 1 base and J by 5 bases, with 12 bases left in between. Germline V lookup: CDR1 SGHRS, CDR2 YFSETQ. CDR3 length: 15 residues. The CDR3 here is CASSLIGAENEKLFF. As DNA, the CDR3 is TGCGCCAGCAGCTTGATCGGGGCAGAAAATGAAAAACTGTTTTTT.

The genes are TRBV7-6 and TRBJ1-1; 7 bases match TRBD1. CDR3 size: 15 residues. CDR1 and CDR2 (germline): SGHVS, FNYEAQ. After removal of 5 bases from V and 1 base from J, the junction contained 7 bases not matched to a gene. DNA for the CDR3: TGTGCCAGCAGCCCGACAGGGACGAGGAACACTGAAGCTTTCTTT. This codes for CASSPTGTRNTEAFF. The full variable domain, its missing parts supplied by reference TRBV7-6 and TRBJ1-1, is GAGVSQSPRYKVTKRGQDVALRCDPISGHVSLYWYRQALGQGPEFLTYFNYEAQQDKSGLPNDRFSAERPEGSISTLTIQRTEQRDSAMYRCASSPTGTRNTEAFFGQGTRLTVV.

The rearrangement links TRBV4-1 to TRBJ1-1, with D unclear. The CDR3 extends over 14 amino acids. Trimming took 4 bases from V and 4 from J, leaving 13 bases between them. Germline V gene lookup returns CDR1 MGHRA and CDR2 YSYEKL. The CDR3: CASSPRVGSTEAFF. The CDR3 DNA reads as TGCGCCAGCAGCCCACGGGTGGGGTCCACTGAAGCTTTCTTT.

The J gene is TRBJ1-1, the V gene TRBV5-5; TRBD1 aligns across 7 bases. The CDR3 has 19 amino acids. V gave up 2 bases and J gave up 5 bases; unmatched junction bases: 21. CDR1 and CDR2 (germline): SGHKS, YYEKEE (reference sequence). The DNA for the CDR3 is TGTGCCAGCAGCTTTGGACCTGGCTCCCCCCGGGACAGACAAACTGAAGCTTTCTTT. Protein: CASSFGPGSPRDRQTEAFF.

The chain couples TRBV9 to TRBJ1-1; 7 bases map to TRBD1. CDR1 is SGDLS, CDR2 YYNGEE, per germline. The CDR3 is 18 amino acids. V shed 7 bases and J 3 bases; nucleotides not matched to a gene: 21. This CDR3 reads CASQSLRGGTAKHTEAFF. Here the CDR3 DNA reads TGTGCCAGCCAGAGTTTAAGGGGAGGGACAGCCAAACACACTGAAGCTTTCTTT.

The table lists this clone with a few counts. V usage is TRBV7-3 and J usage is TRBJ1-2; D unclear. This CDR3 has 14 amino acids. Looked up from germline, CDR1 is SGHTA and CDR2 is FQGTGA. Trimming pared 1 base from V and 4 bases from J, leaving 10 bases between. CDR3 in amino acids: CASSLMCAAYGYTF. The CDR3 nucleotides read TGTGCCAGCAGCTTAATGTGCGCAGCCTATGGCTACACCTTC.

The genes are TRBV7-2 and TRBJ1-5, with unresolved D. In germline, CDR1 is SGHTA, CDR2 FQGNSA. The V end lost 5 bases, the J end lost 2 bases, and 10 bases lay between the germline ends. The CDR3 spans 14 residues. CDR3 amino acids: CASSPNLGNQPQHF. CDR3 DNA sequence: TGTGCCAGCAGCCCCAACCTGGGCAATCAGCCCCAGCATTTT.

This rearrangement joins TRBV7-6 to TRBJ1-3, with D uncertain. Germline V gives CDR1 SGHVS, CDR2 FNYEAQ. With 1 base removed from V and 0 bases from J, the gap between germline ends came to 7 bases. This CDR3 region has 15 residues. In nucleotides, the CDR3 is TGTGCCAGCAGCTTAGGAGGGAGCTCTGGAAACACCATATATTTT. Translation gives CASSLGGSSGNTIYF.

This clone was recorded once. V gene TRBV27 combines with J gene TRBJ1-4; D not resolved. This CDR3 has 14 amino acids. Germline CDR1 MNHEY, CDR2 SMNVEV (reference sequence). V was trimmed by 5 bases and J by 7 bases, leaving 14 bases between them. CDR3 residues: CASSKIGLGEKLFF. In DNA, the CDR3 is TGTGCCAGCAGTAAGATCGGACTCGGTGAAAAACTGTTTTTT.